The 19 T cell receptor beta chains given below trace back to one sample, sequenced in a study of shared clonotypes between healthy human individuals. The method was immunoSEQ multiplex PCR; TCRdb's version includes in-frame clones alone and lacks a portion of them. The sample includes nearly 600,000 clones, less than 97% of them seen just once. CD8 cells regarded as naive lacked CD45RO, were positively chosen for CCR7, and omitted terminally differentiated effector memory CD45RA+ cells. The sample was naive CD8+ T cells sorted from blood. These receptors were taken from a woman aged 25-40 years in good health.

The rearrangement links TRBV21-1 to TRBJ2-7; TRBD2 reflects the table's D call only, with no check against the DNA. TRBV21-1 is recorded as a pseudogene. This CDR3 contains 19 residues. The DNA for the CDR3 is TGTGCCAGCAGCAATATGAGTCCGGGACTAGCGTATAAGTCCTACGAGCAGTACTTC. Encoded protein: CASSNMSPGLAYKSYEQYF.

The chain recombines TRBV25-1 with TRBJ2-5; D perhaps matches TRBD1 (5 bases). Looked up from germline, CDR1 is MGHDK and CDR2 is SYGVNS. The V gene lost 10 bases and the J gene lost 5 bases, with 17 bases spanning the gap. The CDR3 spans 13 residues. The CDR3 DNA reads as TGTGCCACCTCTCAGGGAATTCGGGAGACCCAGTACTTC. Translation gives CATSQGIRETQYF. Full variable domain (outside the CDR3, taken from reference TRBV25-1 and TRBJ2-5): EADIYQTPRYLVIGTGKKITLECSQTMGHDKMYWYQQDPGMELHLIHYSYGVNSTEKGDLSSESTVSRIRTEHFPLTLESARPSHTSQYLCATSQGIRETQYFGPGTRLLVL.

The chain recombines TRBV5-6 with TRBJ2-1; D is unclear. The germline gives CDR1 SGHDT, CDR2 YYEEEE. The CDR3 consists of 12 residues. V lost 0 bases and J lost 8, with 6 bases in between. This CDR3 reads CASSLVQYEQFF. The CDR3 nucleotides are TGTGCCAGCAGCTTGGTCCAGTATGAGCAGTTCTTC.

The J gene is TRBJ2-1, the V gene TRBV7-8; 8 nucleotides line up with TRBD2. The CDR3 runs 17 residues. From germline, CDR1 is SGHVS and CDR2 FQNEAQ. Trimming cost V 1 base and J 0 bases; bases outside gene matches: 5. The CDR3 coding sequence is TGTGCCAGCAGCTTAGTCCTAGCGGGTGTCTCCTACAATGAGCAGTTCTTC. Its protein product is CASSLVLAGVSYNEQFF.

This chain links TRBV28 with TRBJ2-7; D is unclear. Deletions cut 2 bases from V and 2 bases from J, with 10 bases between. From germline, CDR1 is MDHEN and CDR2 SYDVKM. The CDR3 loop spans 14 amino acids. The CDR3 is CASSLEELTYEQYF. The CDR3 DNA reads TGTGCCAGCAGTTTAGAAGAATTAACCTACGAGCAGTACTTC.

The V call is TRBV4-1, the J call TRBJ1-3, with D unclear. Germline V CDR1 and CDR2: MGHRA, YSYEKL. V was trimmed by 2 bases and J by 0 bases, leaving 11 bases between them. CDR3 size: 16 residues. The CDR3 DNA reads TGCGCCAGCAGCCAATTCGCCGGTGGCTCTGGAAACACCATATATTTT. Protein product: CASSQFAGGSGNTIYF.

V usage is TRBV6-1 and J usage is TRBJ2-1, with D hard to call. CDR1 MNHNS and CDR2 SASEGT come from the germline V gene. The V end was cut by 0 bases, the J end by 5 bases, with 2 bases between. The CDR3 loop spans 12 amino acids. This CDR3 is CASSEANNEQFF. For the CDR3, the DNA is TGTGCCAGCAGTGAAGCGAACAATGAGCAGTTCTTC.

The chain has TRBV27 and TRBJ1-2; the D is unclear. Trimming left V 5 bases short and J 8 bases short, with 24 bases between. The CDR3 spans 16 residues. Germline CDR1 is MNHEY and CDR2 is SMNVEV (reference sequence). The CDR3 sequence is CASSPSPGVPEEGYTF. The CDR3 DNA is TGTGCCAGCAGTCCCTCGCCGGGTGTCCCAGAGGAGGGCTACACCTTC.

V usage is TRBV27 and J usage is TRBJ2-1, with 7 bases identical to TRBD2. The trim removed 5 bases at V and 7 bases at J, leaving 8 bases unmatched. The germline V gene encodes CDR1 MNHEY and CDR2 SMNVEV (reference sequence). This CDR3 is built from 14 residues. The CDR3 sequence is CASSLAGVRNEQFF. CDR3 in DNA: TGTGCCAGCAGTCTTGCGGGAGTGAGGAATGAGCAGTTCTTC.

The genes are TRBV2 and TRBJ2-1, with D possibly being TRBD2 (6 bases). CDR3 length equals 13 residues. The germline V gene encodes CDR1 SNHLY and CDR2 FYNNEI. Trimming removed 8 bases from V and 3 bases from J, with 11 bases in between. In DNA form, the CDR3 reads TGTGCCAGCGGACCGGACTACTACAATGAGCAGTTCTTC. Protein sequence: CASGPDYYNEQFF.

In this sample, this clone turned up once. This chain uses TRBV5-4 with TRBJ2-2, with D possibly matching TRBD1 (5 bases). V dropped 5 bases and J dropped 4 bases, with 9 bases sitting between them. This CDR3 has 13 residues. Germline CDR1 and CDR2: SGHNT and YYREEE (reference sequence). In DNA form, the CDR3 reads TGTGCCAGCAGGGATAGGGGCACCGGGGAGCTGTTTTTT. This sequence encodes CASRDRGTGELFF.

The genes are TRBV7-9 and TRBJ1-1, with D uncertain. In germline, CDR1 is SEHNR, CDR2 FQNEAQ (reference sequence). The ends were cut back, 7 bases at V and 1 base at J, with 7 bases in the middle. CDR3 length equals 12 residues. CDR3 sequence (DNA): TGTGCCAGCAACTCATGGAACACTGAAGCTTTCTTT. Residues: CASNSWNTEAFF. Supplemented by reference TRBV7-9 and TRBJ1-1, the full variable domain reads DTGVSQNPRHKITKRGQNVTFRCDPISEHNRLYWYRQTLGQGPEFLTYFQNEAQLEKSRLLSDRFSAERPKGSFSTLEIQRTEQGDSAMYLCASNSWNTEAFFGQGTRLTVV.

CDR3 loop: CASSLWGYRDEQYF. Written as DNA, the CDR3 is TGTGCCAGCAGCTTGTGGGGCTACAGGGACGAGCAGTACTTC. V gene TRBV5-6 combines with J gene TRBJ2-7; possibly TRBD1 for D (6 bases). The CDR3 totals 14 residues. Germline values: CDR1 SGHDT, CDR2 YYEEEE. The V and J ends lost 1 base and 5 bases respectively, with 13 bases between them. Based on the CDR3 plus reference TRBV5-6 and TRBJ2-7, the full variable domain is DAGVTQSPTHLIKTRGQQVTLRCSPKSGHDTVSWYQQALGQGPQFIFQYYEEEERQRGNFPDRFSGHQFPNYSSELNVNALLLGDSALYLCASSLWGYRDEQYFGPGTRLTVT.

This sequence joins TRBV7-2 and TRBJ2-1, with 11 bases matching TRBD2. V was pared by 6 bases and J by 4 bases, with 5 bases of the junction left unmatched. From germline, CDR1 is SGHTA and CDR2 FQGNSA. There are 15 residues in the CDR3. For the CDR3, the DNA is TGTGCCAGCAGTTCCGGGACTAGCGGTTACAATGAGCAGTTCTTC. This sequence encodes CASSSGTSGYNEQFF.

Only a few counts were recorded for this clone. The rearrangement joins TRBV7-9 to TRBJ1-5; possible D gene TRBD1, 5 bases. The CDR3 covers 12 residues. Trimming removed 5 bases from V and 9 bases from J, with 11 bases in between. The V gene's germline CDR1 is SEHNR and CDR2 FQNEAQ (reference sequence). The CDR3 DNA is TGTGCCAGCAGCCCAGGGAGTGGGCCCCAGCATTTT. Translated, it gives CASSPGSGPQHF. Using reference TRBV7-9 and TRBJ1-5 for the parts outside the CDR3, the full variable domain is DTGVSQNPRHKITKRGQNVTFRCDPISEHNRLYWYRQTLGQGPEFLTYFQNEAQLEKSRLLSDRFSAERPKGSFSTLEIQRTEQGDSAMYLCASSPGSGPQHFGDGTRLSIL.

The chain carries TRBV27 and TRBJ2-1; D gene uncertain. This CDR3 contains 13 residues. The V gene's germline CDR1 is MNHEY and CDR2 SMNVEV (reference sequence). V shed 0 bases and J shed 9 bases, with 9 bases lying between them. CDR3 in amino acids: CASSLSVQTEQFF. The DNA of the CDR3 is TGTGCCAGCAGTTTATCGGTGCAGACTGAGCAGTTCTTC.

The genes are TRBV7-2 and TRBJ2-1; D remains ambiguous. The CDR3 extends over 13 amino acids. Trimming took off 3 bases at V and 3 bases at J, with 6 bases between the two ends. The V gene's germline CDR1 is SGHTA and CDR2 FQGNSA. The CDR3 here is CASSFYIYNEQFF. The CDR3 DNA reads as TGTGCCAGCAGCTTCTACATCTACAATGAGCAGTTCTTC.

The chain recombines TRBV6-1 with TRBJ2-2; D remains unclear. The CDR3 covers 15 residues. V lost 2 bases and J lost 5, with 12 bases in between. CDR1 MNHNS and CDR2 SASEGT come from the germline V gene. The DNA of the CDR3 is TGTGCCAGCAGTGAAATGTCAGGAGCAACCGGGGAGCTGTTTTTT. It is translated as CASSEMSGATGELFF.

There are a few counts of this clone. J is TRBJ1-5 and V is TRBV19; 9 bases agree with TRBD1. CDR3 length: 17 amino acids. The germline V gene has CDR1 LNHDA and CDR2 SQIVND (reference sequence). V trimming: 9 bases; J trimming: 0 bases; junction bases outside the gene matches: 12. The CDR3 sequence is CASSHPGTGFSNQPQHF. For the CDR3, the DNA is TGTGCCAGCTCACATCCCGGGACAGGGTTTAGCAATCAGCCCCAGCATTTT.